This T cell receptor beta chain was observed in a study of cytomegalovirus exposure and HLA in healthy donors. This CDR3 comprises 16 residues. V gave up 1 base and J gave up 0 bases; unmatched junction bases: 4. The germline gives CDR1 SGHAT, CDR2 FQNNGV. The primer mix had 60 Vbeta and 13 Jbeta primers. Using immunoSEQ multiplex PCR, the repertoire was profiled, and TCRdb retains in-frame clones only, with some absent. This table has 150,000 to 200,000 clones, roughly an eighth appearing once. The sequence was collected from a man in his forties or fifties in good health and CMV-seropositive. The chain couples TRBV11-2 to TRBJ1-1, with 8 bases fitting TRBD1. Sequenced sample: PBMCs. The CDR3 reads CASSLVQGALNTEAFF. CDR3 DNA: TGTGCCAGCAGCTTAGTTCAGGGGGCTTTGAACACTGAAGCTTTCTTT.